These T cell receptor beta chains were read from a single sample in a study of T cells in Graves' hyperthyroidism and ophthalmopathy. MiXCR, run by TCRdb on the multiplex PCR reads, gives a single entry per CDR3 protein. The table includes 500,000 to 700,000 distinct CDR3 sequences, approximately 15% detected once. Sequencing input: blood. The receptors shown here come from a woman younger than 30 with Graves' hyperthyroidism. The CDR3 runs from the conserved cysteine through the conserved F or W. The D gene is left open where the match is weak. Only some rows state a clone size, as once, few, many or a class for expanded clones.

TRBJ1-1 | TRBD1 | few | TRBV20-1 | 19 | TGCAGTGCTAGAGGTACTACCGGGACAGGGGTTAATATGAACACTGAAGCTTTCTTT | CSARGTTGTGVNMNTEAFF
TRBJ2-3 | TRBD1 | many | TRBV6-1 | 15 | TGTGCCAGCGGTGAACCGGGACAGGGTAGAGATACGCAGTATTTT | CASGEPGQGRDTQYF
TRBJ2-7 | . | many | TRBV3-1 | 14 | TGTGCCAGCAGCCAGAGGGACACCTCCTACGAGCAGTACTTC | CASSQRDTSYEQYF
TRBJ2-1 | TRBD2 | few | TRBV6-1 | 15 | TGTGCCAGCAGTCCGGGACTAGCTAGGAACAATGAGCAGTTCTTC | CASSPGLARNNEQFF
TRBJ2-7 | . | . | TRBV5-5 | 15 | TGTGCCAGCAGCCAATTCGGGCCTCCCCCCTACGAGCAGTACTTC | CASSQFGPPPYEQYF
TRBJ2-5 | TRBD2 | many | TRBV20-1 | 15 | TGCAGTGCCCTATCGGAGCGGGAGGGCCAGGAGACCCAGTACTTC | CSALSEREGQETQYF
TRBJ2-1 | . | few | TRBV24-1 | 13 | TGTGCCACCAGTGGGGTGGTCCACAATGAGCAGTTCTTC | CATSGVVHNEQFF
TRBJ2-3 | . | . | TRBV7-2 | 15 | TGTGCCAGCAGCTTTTCGGTCGCACGCACAGATACGCAGTATTTT | CASSFSVARTDTQYF
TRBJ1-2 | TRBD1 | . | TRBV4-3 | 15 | TGCGCCAGCAGCCCGGACAGGGGGCGTGTATTTGGCTCCACCTTC | CASSPDRGRVFGSTF
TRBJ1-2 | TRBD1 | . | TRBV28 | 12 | TGTGCCATATGGGACAGTCACTATGGCTACACCTTC | CAIWDSHYGYTF
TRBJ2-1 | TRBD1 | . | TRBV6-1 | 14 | TGTGCCAGCAGTGGACAGGGCTCCTACAATGAGCAGTTCTTC | CASSGQGSYNEQFF
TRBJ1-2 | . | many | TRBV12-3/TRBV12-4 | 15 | TGTGCCACCCTTCTAAGACCGGGACTCGCAGCTGGCTACACCTTC | CATLLRPGLAAGYTF
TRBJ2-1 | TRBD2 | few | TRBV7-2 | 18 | TGTGCCAGCAGCTTAGCAGCCGGAGGGCTAGCGGGGTACAATGAGCAGTTCTTC | CASSLAAGGLAGYNEQFF
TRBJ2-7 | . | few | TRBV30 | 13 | TGTGCCTGGAGTGTAAGCAGCTCCTACGAGCAGTACTTC | CAWSVSSSYEQYF
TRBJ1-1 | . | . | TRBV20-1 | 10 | TGCAGTGCACAGGACGCTGAAGCTTTCTTT | CSAQDAEAFF
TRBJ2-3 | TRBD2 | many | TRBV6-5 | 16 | TGTGCCAGCAGTTACTCGTGGGGGGGTGACACAGATACGCAGTATTTT | CASSYSWGGDTDTQYF
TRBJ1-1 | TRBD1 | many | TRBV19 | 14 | TGTGCCAGTAGTCCACAGGGGTGGAACACTGAAGCTTTCTTT | CASSPQGWNTEAFF
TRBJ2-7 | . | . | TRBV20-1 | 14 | TGCAGTGCTGGAGCGGAGAGGGTAGACCACGAGCAGTACTTC | CSAGAERVDHEQYF
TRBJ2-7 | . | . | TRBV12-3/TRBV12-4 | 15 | TGTGCCAGCAGTTCCCCCCTGGGCAACTCCTACGAGCAGTACTTC | CASSSPLGNSYEQYF
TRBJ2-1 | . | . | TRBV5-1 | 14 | TGCGCCAGCAGCTTCCAGGGCGGGAAGAATGAGCAGTTCTTC | CASSFQGGKNEQFF
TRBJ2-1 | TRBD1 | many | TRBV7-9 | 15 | TGTGCCAGCAGCAGAGGGACAGGGGAATACAATGAGCAGTTCTTC | CASSRGTGEYNEQFF
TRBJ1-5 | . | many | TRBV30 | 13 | TGTGCCTGGAACGGGGGCCTCGATCAGCCCCAGCATTTT | CAWNGGLDQPQHF
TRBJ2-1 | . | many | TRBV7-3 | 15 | TGTGCCAGCAGCTTAGCGGGGTATTGGGGCGGTGAGCAGTTCTTC | CASSLAGYWGGEQFF
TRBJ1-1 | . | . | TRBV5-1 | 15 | TGCGCCAGCACTGATCGGGGGCGCCTGAACACTGAAGCTTTCTTT | CASTDRGRLNTEAFF
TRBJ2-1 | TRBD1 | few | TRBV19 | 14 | TGTGCCAGTACGCCCCGGGACAGCTACAATGAGCAGTTCTTC | CASTPRDSYNEQFF
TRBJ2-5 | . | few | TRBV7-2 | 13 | TGTGCCAGCAGCTTAGGAGAGGACAGCCGCCAGTACTTC | CASSLGEDSRQYF
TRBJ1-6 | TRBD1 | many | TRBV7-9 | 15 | TGTGCCAGCAGCTCCACCGGGACAGGGAATTCACCCCTCCACTTT | CASSSTGTGNSPLHF
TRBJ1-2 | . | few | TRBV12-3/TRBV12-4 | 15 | TGTGCCAGCAGTTTAAGTTCAGAAGGGCCCGGGGGCTACACCTTC | CASSLSSEGPGGYTF